This T cell receptor (beta chain) stems from a study of naive and memory T cell subsets. The beta constant-region primer was an equimolar mix of two oligonucleotides covering TRBC1 and TRBC2. Ligated cDNA was amplified by four rounds of PCR with nested alpha and beta constant-region primers and SP2. TCRdb called the UMI-ligation and nested PCR reads again in MiXCR, with one record for every CDR3 protein. This table has approximately 80,000 distinct CDR3 sequences, over 8.5% appearing once. The J segment lost 5 bases and the V segment lost 1 base, leaving 5 bases of the junction unmatched. CDR3 length: 15 residues.

The chain uses TRBV12-3 or TRBV12-4 and TRBJ2-5; 9 positions match TRBD2. Material: naive CD8+ T cells from blood. The sequence was obtained from a human donor in good health. CDR3 loop: CASSLGSGGVETQYF. The CDR3 DNA reads TGTGCCAGCAGTTTAGGTAGCGGGGGCGTGGAGACCCAGTACTTC.